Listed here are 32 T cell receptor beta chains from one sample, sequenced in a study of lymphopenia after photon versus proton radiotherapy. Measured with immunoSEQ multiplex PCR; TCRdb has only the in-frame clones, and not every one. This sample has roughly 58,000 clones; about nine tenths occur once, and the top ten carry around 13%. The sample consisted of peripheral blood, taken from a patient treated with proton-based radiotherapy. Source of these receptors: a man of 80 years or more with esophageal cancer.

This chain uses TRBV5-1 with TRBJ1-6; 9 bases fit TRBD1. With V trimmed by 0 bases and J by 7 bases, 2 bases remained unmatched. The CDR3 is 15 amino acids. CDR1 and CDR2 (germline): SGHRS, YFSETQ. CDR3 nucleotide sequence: TGCGCCAGCAGCTTGGCAGGGACAGGGAATTCACCCCTCCACTTT. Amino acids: CASSLAGTGNSPLHF. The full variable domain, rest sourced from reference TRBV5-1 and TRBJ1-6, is KAGVTQTPRYLIKTRGQQVTLSCSPISGHRSVSWYQQTPGQGLQFLFEYFSETQRNKGNFPGRFSGRQFSNSRSEMNVSTLELGDSALYLCASSLAGTGNSPLHFGNGTRLTVT.

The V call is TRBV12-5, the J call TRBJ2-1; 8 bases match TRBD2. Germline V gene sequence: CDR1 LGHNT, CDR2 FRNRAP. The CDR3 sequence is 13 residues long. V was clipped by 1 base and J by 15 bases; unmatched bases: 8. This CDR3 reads CASGLERGTSMFF. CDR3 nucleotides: TGTGCTAGTGGTTTGGAGCGGGGGACGAGCATGTTCTTC.

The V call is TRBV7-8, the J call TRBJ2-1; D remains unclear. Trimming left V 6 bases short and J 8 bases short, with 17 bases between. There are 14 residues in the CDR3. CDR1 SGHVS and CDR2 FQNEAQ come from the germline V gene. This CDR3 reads CASRPTRASDEQFF. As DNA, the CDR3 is TGTGCCAGCAGACCGACACGGGCTTCGGATGAGCAGTTCTTC. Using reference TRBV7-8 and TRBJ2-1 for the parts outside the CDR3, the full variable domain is GAGVSQSPRYKVAKRGQDVALRCDPISGHVSLFWYQQALGQGPEFLTYFQNEAQLDKSGLPSDRFFAERPEGSVSTLKIQRTQQEDSAVYLCASRPTRASDEQFFGPGTRLTVL.

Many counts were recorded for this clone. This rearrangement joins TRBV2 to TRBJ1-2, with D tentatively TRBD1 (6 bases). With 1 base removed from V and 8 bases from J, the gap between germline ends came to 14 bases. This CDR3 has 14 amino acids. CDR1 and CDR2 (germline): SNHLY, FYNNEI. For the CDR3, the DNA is TGTGCCAGCAGTGAAGGCAGGGGATCAGGGGGCTACACCTTC. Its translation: CASSEGRGSGGYTF.

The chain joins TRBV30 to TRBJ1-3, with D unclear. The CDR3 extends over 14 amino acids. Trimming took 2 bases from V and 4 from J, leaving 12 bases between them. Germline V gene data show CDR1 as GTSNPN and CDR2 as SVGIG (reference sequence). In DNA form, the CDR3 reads TGTGCCTGGAGTTATCGGGCCGACGGAAACACCATATATTTT. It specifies CAWSYRADGNTIYF.

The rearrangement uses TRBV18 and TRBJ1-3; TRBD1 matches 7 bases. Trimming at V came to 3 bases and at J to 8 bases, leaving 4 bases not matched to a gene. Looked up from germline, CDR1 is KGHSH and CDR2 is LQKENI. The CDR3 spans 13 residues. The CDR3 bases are TGTGCCAGCTCACCTGGGACAGACGACACCATATATTTT. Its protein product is CASSPGTDDTIYF.

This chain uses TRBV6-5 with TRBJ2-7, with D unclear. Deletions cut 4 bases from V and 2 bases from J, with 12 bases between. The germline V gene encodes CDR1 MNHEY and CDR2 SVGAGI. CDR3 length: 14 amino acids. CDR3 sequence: CASSSDSIPYEQYF. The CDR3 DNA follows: TGTGCCAGCAGTTCCGACTCGATCCCCTACGAGCAGTACTTC.

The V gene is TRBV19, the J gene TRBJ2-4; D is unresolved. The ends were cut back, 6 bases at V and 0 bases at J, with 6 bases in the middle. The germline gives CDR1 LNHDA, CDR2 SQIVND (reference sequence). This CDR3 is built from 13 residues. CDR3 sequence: CASSELAKNIQYF. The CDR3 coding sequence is TGTGCCAGTAGCGAGCTAGCCAAAAACATTCAGTACTTC. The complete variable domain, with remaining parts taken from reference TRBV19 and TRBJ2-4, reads DGGITQSPKYLFRKEGQNVTLSCEQNLNHDAMYWYRQDPGQGLRLIYYSQIVNDFQKGDIAEGYSVSREKKESFPLTVTSAQKNPTAFYLCASSELAKNIQYFGAGTRLSVL.

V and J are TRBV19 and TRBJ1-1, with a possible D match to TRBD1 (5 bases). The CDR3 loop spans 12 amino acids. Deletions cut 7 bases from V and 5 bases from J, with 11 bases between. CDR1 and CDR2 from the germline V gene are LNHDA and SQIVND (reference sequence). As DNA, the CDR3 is TGTGCCAGTATCTCGGGGGGGACTGAAGCTTTCTTT. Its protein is CASISGGTEAFF.

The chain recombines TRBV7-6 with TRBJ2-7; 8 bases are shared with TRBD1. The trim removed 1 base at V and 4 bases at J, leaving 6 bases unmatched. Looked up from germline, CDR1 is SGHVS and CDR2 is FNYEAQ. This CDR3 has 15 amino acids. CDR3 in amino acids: CASSLEDRGLYEQYF. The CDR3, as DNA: TGTGCCAGCAGCTTAGAAGACAGGGGCCTGTACGAGCAGTACTTC.

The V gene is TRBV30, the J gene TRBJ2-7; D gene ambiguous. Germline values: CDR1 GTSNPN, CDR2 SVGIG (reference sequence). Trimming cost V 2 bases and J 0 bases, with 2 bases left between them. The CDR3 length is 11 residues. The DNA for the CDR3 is TGTGCCTGGAGTTACTCCTACGAGCAGTACTTC. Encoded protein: CAWSYSYEQYF.

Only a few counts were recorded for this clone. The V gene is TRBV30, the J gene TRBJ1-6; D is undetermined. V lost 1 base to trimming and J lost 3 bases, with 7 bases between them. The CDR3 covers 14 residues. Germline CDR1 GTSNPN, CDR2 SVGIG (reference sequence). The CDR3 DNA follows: TGTGCCTGGAGTGCCGGAGGCTATAATTCACCCCTCCACTTT. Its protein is CAWSAGGYNSPLHF.

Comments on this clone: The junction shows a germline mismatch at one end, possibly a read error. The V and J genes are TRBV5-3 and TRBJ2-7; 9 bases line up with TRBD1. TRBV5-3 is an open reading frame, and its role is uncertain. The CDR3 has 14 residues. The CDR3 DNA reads TGTGCCAGCAGCTGGGGACAGGGACTGTACGAGCAGTACTTC. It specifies CASSWGQGLYEQYF.

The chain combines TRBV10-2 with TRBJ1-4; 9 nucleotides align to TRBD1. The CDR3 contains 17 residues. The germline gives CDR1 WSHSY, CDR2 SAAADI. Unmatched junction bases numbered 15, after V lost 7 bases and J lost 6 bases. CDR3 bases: TGCGCCAGCACGTGGGGGCCGAGGGGACAGGGACATGAAAAACTGTTTTTT. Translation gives CASTWGPRGQGHEKLFF.

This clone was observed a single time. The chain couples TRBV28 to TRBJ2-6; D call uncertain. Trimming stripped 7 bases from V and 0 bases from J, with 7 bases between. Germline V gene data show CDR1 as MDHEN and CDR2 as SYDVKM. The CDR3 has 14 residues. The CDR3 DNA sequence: TGTGCCAGCACTACACCCTCTGGGGCCAACGTCCTGACTTTC. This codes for CASTTPSGANVLTF.

This CDR3 is CATRTASGGNNEQFF. The CDR3 DNA follows: TGTGCCACCAGGACCGCTAGCGGGGGGAACAATGAGCAGTTCTTC. The chain couples TRBV15 to TRBJ2-1; 11 bases align to TRBD2. The CDR3 has 15 residues. V shed 6 bases, J shed 5 bases, and the junction held 6 bases outside the gene matches. CDR1 and CDR2 (germline): LNHNV, YYDKDF (reference sequence).

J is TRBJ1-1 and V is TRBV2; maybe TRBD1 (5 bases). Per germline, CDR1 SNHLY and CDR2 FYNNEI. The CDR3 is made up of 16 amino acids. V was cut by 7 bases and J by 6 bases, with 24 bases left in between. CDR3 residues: CASNQDTPLVGAEAFF. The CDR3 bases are TGTGCCAGCAATCAGGACACACCACTTGTGGGAGCTGAAGCTTTCTTT. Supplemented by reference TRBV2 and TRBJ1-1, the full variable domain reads EPEVTQTPSHQVTQMGQEVILRCVPISNHLYFYWYRQILGQKVEFLVSFYNNEISEKSEIFDDQFSVERPDGSNFTLKIRSTKLEDSAMYFCASNQDTPLVGAEAFFGQGTRLTVV.

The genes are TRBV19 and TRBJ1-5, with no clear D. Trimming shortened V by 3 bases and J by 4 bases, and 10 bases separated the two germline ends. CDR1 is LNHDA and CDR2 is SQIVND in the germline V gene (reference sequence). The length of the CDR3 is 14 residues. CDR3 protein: CASSIRTHNQPQHF. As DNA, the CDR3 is TGTGCCAGTAGTATCAGGACGCATAATCAGCCCCAGCATTTT.

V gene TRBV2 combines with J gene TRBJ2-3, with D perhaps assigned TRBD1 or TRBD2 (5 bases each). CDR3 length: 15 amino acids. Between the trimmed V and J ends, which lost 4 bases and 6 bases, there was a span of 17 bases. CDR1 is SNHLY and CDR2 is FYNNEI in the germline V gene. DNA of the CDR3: TGTGCCAGCAGTGTCTGGGGACCGCTTTATGATACGCAGTATTTT. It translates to CASSVWGPLYDTQYF. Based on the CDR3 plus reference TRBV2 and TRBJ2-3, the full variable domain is EPEVTQTPSHQVTQMGQEVILRCVPISNHLYFYWYRQILGQKVEFLVSFYNNEISEKSEIFDDQFSVERPDGSNFTLKIRSTKLEDSAMYFCASSVWGPLYDTQYFGPGTRLTVL.

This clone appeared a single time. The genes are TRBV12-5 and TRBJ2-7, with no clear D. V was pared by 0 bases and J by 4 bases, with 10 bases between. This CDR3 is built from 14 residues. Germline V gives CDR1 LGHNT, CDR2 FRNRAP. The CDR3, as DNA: TGTGCTAGTGGTTTGGTCGGAGCGTCTTACGAGCAGTACTTC. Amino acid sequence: CASGLVGASYEQYF.

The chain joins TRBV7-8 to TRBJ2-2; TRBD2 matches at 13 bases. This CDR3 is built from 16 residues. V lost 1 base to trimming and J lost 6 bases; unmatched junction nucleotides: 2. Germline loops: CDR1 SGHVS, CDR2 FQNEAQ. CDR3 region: CASSLVLAGGPGELFF. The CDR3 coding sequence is TGTGCCAGCAGCTTAGTACTAGCGGGGGGGCCCGGGGAGCTGTTTTTT.

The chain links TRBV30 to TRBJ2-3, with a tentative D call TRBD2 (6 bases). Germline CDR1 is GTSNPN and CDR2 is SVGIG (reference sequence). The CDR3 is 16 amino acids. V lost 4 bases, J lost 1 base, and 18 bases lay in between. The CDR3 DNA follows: TGTGCCTGGAACGGGGGAGCGGCGGGACGCACAGATACGCAGTATTTT. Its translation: CAWNGGAAGRTDTQYF.

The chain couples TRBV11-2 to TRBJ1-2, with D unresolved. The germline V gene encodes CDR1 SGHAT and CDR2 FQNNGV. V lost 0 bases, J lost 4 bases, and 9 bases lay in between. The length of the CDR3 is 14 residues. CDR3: CASSLEARPYGYTF. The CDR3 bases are TGTGCCAGCAGCTTAGAAGCCAGGCCCTATGGCTACACCTTC.

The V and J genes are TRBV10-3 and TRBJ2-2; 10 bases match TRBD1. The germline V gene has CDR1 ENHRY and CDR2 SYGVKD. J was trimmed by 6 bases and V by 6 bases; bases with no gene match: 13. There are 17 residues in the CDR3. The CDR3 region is CAIRDPTGTGVSGELFF. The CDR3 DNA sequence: TGTGCCATCAGGGACCCGACCGGGACAGGGGTATCCGGGGAGCTGTTTTTT.

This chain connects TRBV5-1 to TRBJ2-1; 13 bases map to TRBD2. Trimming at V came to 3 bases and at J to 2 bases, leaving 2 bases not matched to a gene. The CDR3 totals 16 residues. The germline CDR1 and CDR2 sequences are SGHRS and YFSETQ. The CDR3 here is CASSYGLAGAYNEQFF. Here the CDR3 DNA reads TGCGCCAGCAGCTACGGACTAGCGGGGGCCTACAATGAGCAGTTCTTC.

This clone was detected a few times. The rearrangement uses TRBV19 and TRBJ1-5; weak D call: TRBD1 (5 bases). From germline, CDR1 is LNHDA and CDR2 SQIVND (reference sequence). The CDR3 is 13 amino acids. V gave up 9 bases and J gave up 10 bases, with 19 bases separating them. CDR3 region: CASLEEQGLPQHF. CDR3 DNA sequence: TGTGCCAGCCTCGAGGAGCAGGGTCTTCCCCAGCATTTT.

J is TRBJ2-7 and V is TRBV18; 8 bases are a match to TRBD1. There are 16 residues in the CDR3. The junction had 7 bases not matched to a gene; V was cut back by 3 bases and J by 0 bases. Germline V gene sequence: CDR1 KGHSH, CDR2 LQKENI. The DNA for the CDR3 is TGTGCCAGCTCACCCAGCCGGGACAGGAGCTCCTACGAGCAGTACTTC. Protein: CASSPSRDRSSYEQYF.

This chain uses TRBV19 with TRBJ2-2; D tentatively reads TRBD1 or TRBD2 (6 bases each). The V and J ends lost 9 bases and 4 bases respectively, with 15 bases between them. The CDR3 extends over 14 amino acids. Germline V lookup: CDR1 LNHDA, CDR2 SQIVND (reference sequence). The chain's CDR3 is CASVRGPGTGELFF. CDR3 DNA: TGTGCCAGCGTTCGGGGGCCGGGCACCGGGGAGCTGTTTTTT.

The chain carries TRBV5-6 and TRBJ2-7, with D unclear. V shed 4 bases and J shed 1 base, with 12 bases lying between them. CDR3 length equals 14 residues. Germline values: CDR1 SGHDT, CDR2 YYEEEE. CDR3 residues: CASSPQLGSYEQYF. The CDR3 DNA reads TGTGCCAGCAGCCCCCAGCTCGGTTCCTACGAGCAGTACTTC.

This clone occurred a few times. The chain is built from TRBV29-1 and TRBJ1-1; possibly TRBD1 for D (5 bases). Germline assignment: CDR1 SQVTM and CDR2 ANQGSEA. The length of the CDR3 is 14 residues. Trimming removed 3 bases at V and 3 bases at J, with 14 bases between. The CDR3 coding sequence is TGCAGCGTTGACCCCTCGCGGGGGGACACTGAAGCTTTCTTT. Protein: CSVDPSRGDTEAFF. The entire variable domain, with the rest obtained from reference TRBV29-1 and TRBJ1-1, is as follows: SAVISQKPSRDICQRGTSLTIQCQVDSQVTMMFWYRQQPGQSLTLIATANQGSEATYESGFVIDKFPISRPNLTFSTLTVSNMSPEDSSIYLCSVDPSRGDTEAFFGQGTRLTVV.

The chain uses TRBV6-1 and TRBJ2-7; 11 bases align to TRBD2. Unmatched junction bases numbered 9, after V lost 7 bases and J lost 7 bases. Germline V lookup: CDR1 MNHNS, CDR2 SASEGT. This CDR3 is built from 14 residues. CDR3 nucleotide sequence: TGTGCCAGCAAACTAGCGGGAGAACCGGGGGAGCAGTACTTC. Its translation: CASKLAGEPGEQYF.

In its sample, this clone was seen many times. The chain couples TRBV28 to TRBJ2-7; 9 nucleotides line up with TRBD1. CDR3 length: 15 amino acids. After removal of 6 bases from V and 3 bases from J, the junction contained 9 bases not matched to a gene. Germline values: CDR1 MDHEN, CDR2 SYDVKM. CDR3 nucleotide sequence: TGTGCCAGCAGCAACACCGGGACAGGGTACTACGAGCAGTACTTC. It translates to CASSNTGTGYYEQYF.